This T cell receptor (beta chain) emerged from a study of blood T cell repertoires in COVID-19. Assay used: immunoSEQ multiplex PCR; TCRdb lists only in-frame clones, some missing. The repertoire holds roughly 280,000 clones, with 80% to 90% as singletons. The clonotype comes from a man aged 30 to 45 with active or convalescent COVID-19. Specimen: peripheral blood.

This CDR3 is CASSYSQVGNQPQHF. In nucleotides, the CDR3 is TGTGCCAGCAGTTACAGCCAGGTAGGCAATCAGCCCCAGCATTTT. V gene TRBV6-2 or TRBV6-3 combines with J gene TRBJ1-5; the D is unclear. V was clipped by 2 bases and J by 2 bases, with 10 bases between them. CDR1 and CDR2 (germline): MNHEY, SVGEGT. The CDR3 spans 15 residues.